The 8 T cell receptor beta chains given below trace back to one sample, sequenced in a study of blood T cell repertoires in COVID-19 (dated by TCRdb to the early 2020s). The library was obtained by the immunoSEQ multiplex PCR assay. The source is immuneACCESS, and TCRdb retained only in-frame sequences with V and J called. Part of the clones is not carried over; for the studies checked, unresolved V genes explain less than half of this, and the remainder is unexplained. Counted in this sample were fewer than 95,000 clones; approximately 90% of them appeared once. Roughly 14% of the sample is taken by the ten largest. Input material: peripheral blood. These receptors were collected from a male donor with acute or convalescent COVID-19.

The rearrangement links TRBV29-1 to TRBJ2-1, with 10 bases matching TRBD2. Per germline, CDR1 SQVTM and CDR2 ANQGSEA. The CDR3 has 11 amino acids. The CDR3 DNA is TGCGCTAGCGGGGGCTACAATGAGCAGTTCTTC. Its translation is CASGGYNEQFF.

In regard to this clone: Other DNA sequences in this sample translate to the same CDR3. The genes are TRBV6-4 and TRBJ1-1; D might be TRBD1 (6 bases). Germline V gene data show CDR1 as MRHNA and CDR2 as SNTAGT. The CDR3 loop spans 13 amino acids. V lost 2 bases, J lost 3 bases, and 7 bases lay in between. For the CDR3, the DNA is TGTGCCAGCAGTGACCGACAGGACACTGAAGCTTTCTTT. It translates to CASSDRQDTEAFF.

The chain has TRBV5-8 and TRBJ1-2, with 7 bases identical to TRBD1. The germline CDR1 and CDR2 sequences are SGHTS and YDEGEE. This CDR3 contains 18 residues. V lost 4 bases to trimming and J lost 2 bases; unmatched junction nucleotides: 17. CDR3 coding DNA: TGTGCCAGCAGCAAGGGACAGCCGGTGGGTTATATAAACTATGGCTACACCTTC. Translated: CASSKGQPVGYINYGYTF.

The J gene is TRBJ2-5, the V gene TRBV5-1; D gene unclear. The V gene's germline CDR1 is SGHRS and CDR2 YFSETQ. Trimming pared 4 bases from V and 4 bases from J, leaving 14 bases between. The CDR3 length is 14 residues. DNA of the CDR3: TGCGCCAGCAGCAAAGGAGCGTATGGAGAGACCCAGTACTTC. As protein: CASSKGAYGETQYF.

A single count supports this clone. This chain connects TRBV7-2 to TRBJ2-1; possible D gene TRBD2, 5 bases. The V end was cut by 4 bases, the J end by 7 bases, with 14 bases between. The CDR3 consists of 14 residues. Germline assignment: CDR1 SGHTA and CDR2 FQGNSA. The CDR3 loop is CASSSSRDVNEQFF. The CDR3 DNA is TGTGCCAGCAGCTCATCCCGGGATGTGAATGAGCAGTTCTTC.

In nucleotides, the CDR3 is TGTGCCAGCAGCTTGGGACAGGGGCGACGGGGGAACACTGAAGCTTTCTTT. It yields the protein CASSLGQGRRGNTEAFF. The chain uses TRBV7-9 and TRBJ1-1; 10 nucleotides agree with TRBD1. Trimming cost V 3 bases and J 1 base; bases outside gene matches: 8. The CDR3 has 17 amino acids. Germline CDR1 SEHNR, CDR2 FQNEAQ (reference sequence).

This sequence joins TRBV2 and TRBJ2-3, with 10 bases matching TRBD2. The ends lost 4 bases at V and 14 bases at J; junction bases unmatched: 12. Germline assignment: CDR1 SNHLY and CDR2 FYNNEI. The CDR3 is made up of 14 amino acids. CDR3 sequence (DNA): TGTGCCAGCAGTGCCGGGACTAGCGTGGGCAGTGGGTATTTT. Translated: CASSAGTSVGSGYF.

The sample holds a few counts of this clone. CDR3 sequence (DNA): TGTGCCAGCAGTGAAGTTGACAGGGGATCCAATCAGCCCCAGCATTTT. Its protein product is CASSEVDRGSNQPQHF. V gene TRBV6-1 combines with J gene TRBJ1-5; 8 nucleotides align to TRBD1. After removal of 1 base from V and 3 bases from J, the junction contained 5 bases not matched to a gene. The CDR3 extends over 16 amino acids. CDR1 is MNHNS and CDR2 is SASEGT in the germline V gene.